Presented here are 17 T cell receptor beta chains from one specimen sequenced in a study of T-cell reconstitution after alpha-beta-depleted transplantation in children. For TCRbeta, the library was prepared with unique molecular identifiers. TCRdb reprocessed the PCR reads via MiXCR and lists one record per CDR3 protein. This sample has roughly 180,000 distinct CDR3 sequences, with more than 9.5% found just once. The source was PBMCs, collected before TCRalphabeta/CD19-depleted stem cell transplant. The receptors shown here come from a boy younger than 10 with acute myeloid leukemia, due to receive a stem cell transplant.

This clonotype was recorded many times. CDR3 amino acids: CSARTGASGIYEQYF. Written as DNA, the CDR3 is TGCAGTGCGAGGACAGGGGCAAGCGGGATCTACGAGCAGTACTTC. The rearrangement uses TRBV20-1 and TRBJ2-7; 9 nucleotides align to TRBD1. The trim removed 6 bases at V and 3 bases at J, leaving 12 bases unmatched. The CDR3 extends over 15 amino acids. Germline values: CDR1 DFQATT, CDR2 SNEGSKA (reference sequence).

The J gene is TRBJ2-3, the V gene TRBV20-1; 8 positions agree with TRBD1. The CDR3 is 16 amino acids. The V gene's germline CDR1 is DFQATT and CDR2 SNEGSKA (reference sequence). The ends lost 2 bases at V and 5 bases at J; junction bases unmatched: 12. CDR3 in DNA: TGCAGTGCTAGACAGTCGATTCAGGGGGCAGGAGATACGCAGTATTTT. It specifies CSARQSIQGAGDTQYF.

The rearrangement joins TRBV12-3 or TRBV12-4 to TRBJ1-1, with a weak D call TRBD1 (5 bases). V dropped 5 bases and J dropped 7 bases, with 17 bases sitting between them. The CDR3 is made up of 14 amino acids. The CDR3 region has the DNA TGTGCCAGCAGTACAAGGGACGGAATCGTTGAAGCTTTCTTT. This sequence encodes CASSTRDGIVEAFF.

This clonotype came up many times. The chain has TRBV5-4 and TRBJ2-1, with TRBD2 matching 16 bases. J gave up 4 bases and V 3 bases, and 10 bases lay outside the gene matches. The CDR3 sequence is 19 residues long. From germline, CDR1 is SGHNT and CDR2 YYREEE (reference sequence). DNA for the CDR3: TGTGCCAGCAGCTCGGCGATGGGACTAGCGGGAGGGCCATACAATGAGCAGTTCTTC. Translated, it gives CASSSAMGLAGGPYNEQFF.

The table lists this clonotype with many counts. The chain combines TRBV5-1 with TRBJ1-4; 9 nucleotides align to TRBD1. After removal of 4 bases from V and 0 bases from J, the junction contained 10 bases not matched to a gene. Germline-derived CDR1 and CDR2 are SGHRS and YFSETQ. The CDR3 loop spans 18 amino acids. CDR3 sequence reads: CASSPRTGDGATNEKLFF. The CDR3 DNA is TGCGCCAGCAGCCCCAGGACAGGGGATGGAGCAACTAATGAAAAACTGTTTTTT.

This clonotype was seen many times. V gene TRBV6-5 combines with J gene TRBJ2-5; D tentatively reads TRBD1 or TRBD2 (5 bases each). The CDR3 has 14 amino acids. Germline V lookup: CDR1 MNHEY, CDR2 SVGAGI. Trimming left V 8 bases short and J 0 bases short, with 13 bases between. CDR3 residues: CASQRGAYQETQYF. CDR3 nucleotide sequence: TGTGCCAGCCAAAGGGGAGCGTACCAAGAGACCCAGTACTTC.

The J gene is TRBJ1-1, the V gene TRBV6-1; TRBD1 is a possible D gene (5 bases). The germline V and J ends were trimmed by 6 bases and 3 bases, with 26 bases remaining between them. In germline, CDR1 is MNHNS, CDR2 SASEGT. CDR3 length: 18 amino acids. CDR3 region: CASRKRGGVAQGYTEAFF. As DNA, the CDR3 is TGTGCCAGCAGGAAACGGGGGGGGGTTGCACAAGGGTACACTGAAGCTTTCTTT.

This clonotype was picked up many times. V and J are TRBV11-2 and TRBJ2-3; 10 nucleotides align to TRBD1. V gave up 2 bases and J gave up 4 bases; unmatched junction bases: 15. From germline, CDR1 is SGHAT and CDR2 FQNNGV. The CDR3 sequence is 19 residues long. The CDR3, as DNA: TGTGCCAGCAGCTTAAACCTTTTAGGGGACAGGGGAGGAGCAGATACGCAGTATTTT. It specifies CASSLNLLGDRGGADTQYF.

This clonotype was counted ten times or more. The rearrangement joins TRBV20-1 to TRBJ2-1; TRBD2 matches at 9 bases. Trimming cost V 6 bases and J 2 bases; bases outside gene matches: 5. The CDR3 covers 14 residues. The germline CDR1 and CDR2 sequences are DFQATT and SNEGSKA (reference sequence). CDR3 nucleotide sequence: TGCAGTGCCACCGGGACTAGCACCTACAATGAGCAGTTCTTC. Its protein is CSATGTSTYNEQFF.

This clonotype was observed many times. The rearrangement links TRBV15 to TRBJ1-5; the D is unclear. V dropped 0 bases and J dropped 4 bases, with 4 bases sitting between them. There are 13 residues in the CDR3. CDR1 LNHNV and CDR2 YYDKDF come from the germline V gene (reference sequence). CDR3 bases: TGTGCCACCAGCAGAGAATGGAATCAGCCCCAGCATTTT. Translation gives CATSREWNQPQHF.

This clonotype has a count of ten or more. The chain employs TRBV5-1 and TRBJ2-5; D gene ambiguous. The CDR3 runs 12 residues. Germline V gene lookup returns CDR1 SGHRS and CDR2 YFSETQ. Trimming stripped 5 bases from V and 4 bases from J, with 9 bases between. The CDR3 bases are TGCGCCAGCAGACGAACGGGAGAGACCCAGTACTTC. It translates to CASRRTGETQYF.

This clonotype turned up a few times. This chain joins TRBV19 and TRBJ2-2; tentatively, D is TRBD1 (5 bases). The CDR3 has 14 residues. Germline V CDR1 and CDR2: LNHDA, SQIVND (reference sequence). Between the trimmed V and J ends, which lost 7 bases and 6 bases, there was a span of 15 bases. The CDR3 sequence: CASKRREASGELFF. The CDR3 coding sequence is TGTGCCAGTAAGCGCAGGGAAGCGTCCGGGGAGCTGTTTTTT.

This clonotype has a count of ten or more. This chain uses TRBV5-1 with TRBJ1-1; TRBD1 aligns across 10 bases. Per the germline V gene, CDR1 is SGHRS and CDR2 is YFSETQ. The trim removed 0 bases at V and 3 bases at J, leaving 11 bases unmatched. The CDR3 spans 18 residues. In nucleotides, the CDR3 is TGCGCCAGCAGCTTGGCCCCGGGACAGGGGAGACGAGACACTGAAGCTTTCTTT. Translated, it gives CASSLAPGQGRRDTEAFF.

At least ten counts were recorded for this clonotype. Written as DNA, the CDR3 is TGCAGTGCTATCCGACTAGCGGGGGTCAATGAGCAGTTCTTC. The encoded protein is CSAIRLAGVNEQFF. V usage is TRBV20-1 and J usage is TRBJ2-1; TRBD2 matches 12 bases. The CDR3 sequence is 14 residues long. V dropped 4 bases and J dropped 6; count of bases not matched to a gene: 4. CDR1 and CDR2 (germline): DFQATT, SNEGSKA (reference sequence).

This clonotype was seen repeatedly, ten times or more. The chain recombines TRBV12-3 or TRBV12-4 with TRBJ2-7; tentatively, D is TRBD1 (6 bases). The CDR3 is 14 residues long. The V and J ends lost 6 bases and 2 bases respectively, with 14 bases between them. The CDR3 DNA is TGTGCCAGCAGGAGGGACATGCGACCCTACGAGCAGTACTTC. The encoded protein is CASRRDMRPYEQYF.

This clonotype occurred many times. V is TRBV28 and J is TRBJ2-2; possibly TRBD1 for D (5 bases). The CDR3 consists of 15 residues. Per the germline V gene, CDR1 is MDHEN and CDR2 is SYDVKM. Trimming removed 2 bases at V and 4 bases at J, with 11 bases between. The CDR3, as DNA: TGTGCCAGCAGTTTAAGGCAGGGCCTCACCGGGGAGCTGTTTTTT. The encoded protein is CASSLRQGLTGELFF.

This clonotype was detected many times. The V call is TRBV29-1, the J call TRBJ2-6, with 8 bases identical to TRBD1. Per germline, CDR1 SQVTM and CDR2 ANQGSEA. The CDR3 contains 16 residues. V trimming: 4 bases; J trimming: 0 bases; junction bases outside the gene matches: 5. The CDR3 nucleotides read TGCAGCGTTGCGGGACAGGCCAGCTCTGGGGCCAACGTCCTGACTTTC. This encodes CSVAGQASSGANVLTF.